Listed below are T cell receptor beta chains from one sample, sequenced in a study. A single record per CDR3 protein comes from TCRdb applying MiXCR to the 5' RACE reads. The profile shows 8,900 or so distinct CDR3 sequences, 65% to 70% of them singletons. The sequencing input was tumor-infiltrating naive CD4+ T cells sorted from the breast tumor. Source of these receptors: a female donor with breast cancer. Each CDR3 is given with its conserved first and last residue. D genes are given only for firm matches.

>TRBJ2-5|TRBV12-3/TRBV12-4|NA|12
CASSLEGETQYF
>TRBJ2-1|TRBV7-9|NA|14
CASSLAGFGFWGFF
>TRBJ2-7|TRBV12-3/TRBV12-4|TRBD2|14
CASSNGLAGSEQYF
>TRBJ1-1|TRBV5-1|NA|13
CASSGTAGTEAFF
>TRBJ2-7|TRBV6-1|NA|13
CASSGVLSYEQYF
>TRBJ1-2|TRBV18|TRBD1|15
CAGSAGMDRGYGYTF
>TRBJ1-1|TRBV4-1|TRBD1|15
CASSRDSRAATEAFF
>TRBJ1-2|TRBV7-2|NA|14
CASSRVLDNYGYTF
>TRBJ1-2|TRBV28|TRBD1|17
CASSFAGGAGGNYGYTF
>TRBJ2-7|TRBV10-3|NA|15
CAISDLGAPQDEQYF
>TRBJ2-5|TRBV5-1|NA|12
CASSQKGETQYF
>TRBJ1-6|TRBV7-6|TRBD1|14
CASSPRQGGLPLHF
>TRBJ2-7|TRBV4-2|NA|15
CASSQTGTMFGEQYF
>TRBJ2-3|TRBV6-5|NA|16
CASSYSQPVLGDTQYF
>TRBJ1-2|TRBV7-6|NA|14
CASSLGGVNYGYTF
>TRBJ2-7|TRBV6-1|TRBD1|15
CASSERQGAINEQYF
>TRBJ2-1|TRBV11-3|TRBD2|17
CASSLAHSSGTYNEQFF
>TRBJ1-2|TRBV4-2|NA|12
CASSQGIYGYTF
>TRBJ2-4|TRBV20-1|NA|17
CSAREPSRAIAKNIQYF
>TRBJ2-1|TRBV5-1|NA|17
CASSFFPGRGSYNEQFF
>TRBJ1-5|TRBV6-1|NA|15
CASSVAGNSNQPQHF
>TRBJ1-4|TRBV27|NA|15
CASSHGTATNEKLFF
>TRBJ1-1|TRBV7-2|TRBD1|15
CASSYYRGGGTEAFF
>TRBJ1-5|TRBV20-1|TRBD1|13
CSATRDRNQPQHF
>TRBJ2-1|TRBV5-1|TRBD1|15
CASSLDGQGVHEQFF
>TRBJ1-5|TRBV12-3/TRBV12-4|NA|16
CASSLGGGASNQPQHF
>TRBJ2-7|TRBV7-9|NA|17
CASSLGMAGPSFHEQYF
>TRBJ2-1|TRBV7-3|TRBD2|17
CASSLTAGGAYWDEQFF
>TRBJ2-1|TRBV7-3|NA|12
CASSLGYNEQFF
>TRBJ2-5|TRBV4-1|NA|18
CASSQEASLVPGQETQYF
>TRBJ2-1|TRBV4-1|NA|17
CACSQVMVKASGDEQFF
>TRBJ2-7|TRBV7-9|NA|13
CASSFLNSREQYF
>TRBJ1-5|TRBV20-1|NA|14
CSAQGQATHQPQHF
>TRBJ1-1|TRBV12-3/TRBV12-4|NA|12
CASRWGALEAFF
>TRBJ2-1|TRBV15|NA|18
CATSSGTLGASSYNEQFF
>TRBJ2-2|TRBV3-1|NA|14
CASSLPKMKGELFF
>TRBJ2-5|TRBV12-3/TRBV12-4|TRBD1|18
CASSLARQGEIRGETQYF
>TRBJ2-7|TRBV7-2|NA|11
CASSLRYEQYF
>TRBJ1-2|TRBV4-1|NA|16
CASSQDSQGLLGGYTF
>TRBJ1-5|TRBV20-1|NA|16
CSAGAGTTNGNQPQHF
>TRBJ1-2|TRBV4-2|NA|15
CASSLSGETAGGYTF
>TRBJ2-1|TRBV10-3|NA|13
CAIGAGSYNEQFF
>TRBJ2-1|TRBV5-1|NA|14
CASSLGGASNEQFF
>TRBJ2-5|TRBV20-1|NA|12
CSQANYQETQYF
>TRBJ1-2|TRBV5-1|NA|14
CASSEGPSNYGYTF
>TRBJ2-5|TRBV20-1|NA|12
CSVAGMGETQYF
>TRBJ1-3|TRBV18|NA|17
CASSPPSQSYSGSTIYF
>TRBJ2-1|TRBV6-5|TRBD2|14
CASRLAGVYNEQFF
>TRBJ1-1|TRBV29-1|NA|13
CSVEGPLGTEAFF
>TRBJ2-3|TRBV5-1|NA|16
CASSLVGTGATDTQYF
>TRBJ2-7|TRBV7-9|NA|11
CASSFTYEQYF
>TRBJ1-2|TRBV30|TRBD1|12
CAWLTGAYGYTF
>TRBJ2-7|TRBV20-1|NA|14
CSAPSSDGSYEQYF
>TRBJ2-3|TRBV5-1|TRBD2|15
CASSSGLAATDTQYF